A selection of T cell receptor beta chains follows, all from one sample in a study of naive and memory T cell subsets. TCRdb recomputed calls from the 5' RACE reads with MiXCR, one row per CDR3 protein. This table holds under 25,000 distinct CDR3 sequences, 4% to 4.5% found once. The receptors originated from a male donor in good health. CDR3s include the opening cysteine and the closing phenylalanine or tryptophan. A D gene is named only where the DNA matches it firmly.

cdr3_aa	d_call	j_call	cdr3_length	v_call
CASSQDAEETQYF	-	TRBJ2-5	13	TRBV4-1
CAISDLQEYNEQFF	-	TRBJ2-1	14	TRBV10-3
CASSYLGQGSPNEKLFF	TRBD1	TRBJ1-4	17	TRBV6-5
CASDGGFEQYF	-	TRBJ2-7	11	TRBV19
CASSYSTGNQPQHF	-	TRBJ1-5	14	TRBV6-6
CASSLGQEQPQHF	-	TRBJ1-5	13	TRBV11-2
CASSYGTTYTDTQYF	TRBD2	TRBJ2-3	15	TRBV13
CASSRGLEETQYF	-	TRBJ2-5	13	TRBV7-3
CASSLDGTFAKNIQYF	-	TRBJ2-4	16	TRBV5-1
CASSPGGAGANVLTF	TRBD2	TRBJ2-6	15	TRBV12-3/TRBV12-4
CASSYDPSGVLNNEQFF	TRBD2	TRBJ2-1	17	TRBV6-2/TRBV6-3
CSVGTSGGDNEQFF	TRBD2	TRBJ2-1	14	TRBV29-1
CASRWTSGYNEQFF	TRBD2	TRBJ2-1	14	TRBV6-2/TRBV6-3
CASSYLPTGMRTQETQYF	TRBD1	TRBJ2-5	18	TRBV6-5
CSVRTSSTDTQYF	-	TRBJ2-3	13	TRBV29-1
CSVDLSQGETQYF	-	TRBJ2-5	13	TRBV29-1
CASSLSGGELFF	-	TRBJ2-2	12	TRBV6-5
CASSPEPRVKRDTQYF	-	TRBJ2-3	16	TRBV6-6
CSARDWGPNEQFF	-	TRBJ2-1	13	TRBV20-1
CASTSEQGETQYF	-	TRBJ2-5	13	TRBV6-2/TRBV6-3
CASTRGTYSNQPQHF	-	TRBJ1-5	15	TRBV19
CASSSVGANVLTF	-	TRBJ2-6	13	TRBV3-1
CASSVSPAGPGEKLFF	-	TRBJ1-4	16	TRBV9
CASRVYGGDTGELFF	TRBD2	TRBJ2-2	15	TRBV19
CSVKTGSGANVLTF	-	TRBJ2-6	14	TRBV29-1
CASSLPSALQETQYF	-	TRBJ2-5	15	TRBV28
CSARRSGSYNEQFF	TRBD2	TRBJ2-1	14	TRBV20-1
CASSWQGENSPLHF	-	TRBJ1-6	14	TRBV5-4
CASSAVAGSYEQYF	TRBD2	TRBJ2-7	14	TRBV2
CASSLVRGRQFF	-	TRBJ2-1	12	TRBV7-6
CASSPGQNNQPQHF	-	TRBJ1-5	14	TRBV18
CASLSWGETQYF	-	TRBJ2-5	12	TRBV28
CASSLTGHEQYF	-	TRBJ2-7	12	TRBV12-3/TRBV12-4
CSVVQGQGWNEQFF	TRBD1	TRBJ2-1	14	TRBV29-1
CASSPPGTSVYNEQFF	TRBD2	TRBJ2-1	16	TRBV13
CASSLAGGLGTQYF	-	TRBJ2-5	14	TRBV5-4
CASSPSNRNTEAFF	-	TRBJ1-1	14	TRBV18
CASSNRLASYEQYF	TRBD2	TRBJ2-7	14	TRBV5-5
CASSLGTASNSPLHF	TRBD1	TRBJ1-6	15	TRBV7-2
CASSEPEDYEQYF	-	TRBJ2-7	13	TRBV6-2/TRBV6-3
CASSLSAGGPADTQYF	TRBD2	TRBJ2-3	16	TRBV27
CASSLGTSAYNEQFF	TRBD2	TRBJ2-1	15	TRBV11-3
CASSGHTVMNTEAFF	-	TRBJ1-1	15	TRBV12-3/TRBV12-4
CSARTTAPYGYTF	-	TRBJ1-2	13	TRBV20-1
CSVSRGSYEQYF	-	TRBJ2-7	12	TRBV29-1
CASRTRDNQPQHF	-	TRBJ1-5	13	TRBV12-3/TRBV12-4
CSVHRTGGNVKEAKDTQYF	TRBD1	TRBJ2-3	19	TRBV20-1
CASSYSYGPGGETQYF	TRBD2	TRBJ2-5	16	TRBV6-5
CASSLGFGGSSYNEQFF	TRBD2	TRBJ2-1	17	TRBV5-4
CASSMVAQSSYEQYF	-	TRBJ2-7	15	TRBV2
CASRPQARNQETQYF	-	TRBJ2-5	15	TRBV6-2/TRBV6-3
CASSYRGTGWFRETQYF	TRBD1	TRBJ2-5	17	TRBV6-5
CSALGGRFRYEQYF	-	TRBJ2-7	14	TRBV20-1